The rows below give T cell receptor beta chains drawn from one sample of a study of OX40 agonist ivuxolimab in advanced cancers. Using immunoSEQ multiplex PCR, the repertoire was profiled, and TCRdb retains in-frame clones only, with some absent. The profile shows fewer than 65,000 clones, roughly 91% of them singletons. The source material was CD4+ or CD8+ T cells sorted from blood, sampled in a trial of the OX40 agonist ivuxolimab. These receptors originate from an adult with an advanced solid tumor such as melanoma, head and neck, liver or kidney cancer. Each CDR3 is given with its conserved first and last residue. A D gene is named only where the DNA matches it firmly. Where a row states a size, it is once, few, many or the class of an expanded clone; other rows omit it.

CDR3nt: TGTGCCAGCAGCTTGGGGGGCTCCTACAATGAGCAGTTCTTC; CDR3aa: CASSLGGSYNEQFF; abundance: NA; d_gene: NA; j_gene: TRBJ2-1; v_gene: TRBV7-3
CDR3nt: TGTGCCAGCAGCTCCGACGAGTTGGGAGAAAAACTGTTTTTT; CDR3aa: CASSSDELGEKLFF; abundance: NA; d_gene: NA; j_gene: TRBJ1-4; v_gene: TRBV28
CDR3nt: TGTGCCAGCAGCCACTATCAGCAGAGCACTGAAGCTTTCTTT; CDR3aa: CASSHYQQSTEAFF; abundance: NA; d_gene: NA; j_gene: TRBJ1-1; v_gene: TRBV28
CDR3nt: TGTGCCAGTAGTGGCCGGGTGGCGGGGTCGGATGAAAAACTGTTTTTT; CDR3aa: CASSGRVAGSDEKLFF; abundance: NA; d_gene: NA; j_gene: TRBJ1-4; v_gene: TRBV19
CDR3nt: TGCGCCAGCAGCCCCTGGGACAGAGACAATGAGCAGTTCTTC; CDR3aa: CASSPWDRDNEQFF; abundance: NA; d_gene: TRBD1; j_gene: TRBJ2-1; v_gene: TRBV5-1
CDR3nt: TGTGCCAGCAGTGCTCGGGGGGGTCCTCAGCCCCAGCATTTT; CDR3aa: CASSARGGPQPQHF; abundance: NA; d_gene: NA; j_gene: TRBJ1-5; v_gene: TRBV6-1
CDR3nt: TGCGCCAGCAGCTCCGCTCCAGGGGGGGTTTACAATGAGCAGTTCTTC; CDR3aa: CASSSAPGGVYNEQFF; abundance: once; d_gene: NA; j_gene: TRBJ2-1; v_gene: TRBV5-1
CDR3nt: TGTGCCAGCAGTTCGACAGGGACGGGTCAGCCCCAGCATTTT; CDR3aa: CASSSTGTGQPQHF; abundance: NA; d_gene: TRBD1; j_gene: TRBJ1-5; v_gene: TRBV6-5
CDR3nt: TGTGCCAGTAGTATTGGTCCGTTCCAAGGAAACACCATATATTTT; CDR3aa: CASSIGPFQGNTIYF; abundance: few; d_gene: NA; j_gene: TRBJ1-3; v_gene: TRBV19
CDR3nt: TGTGCCAGCAGCTTTTTCGCGGGAGGAAACAATGAGCAGTTCTTC; CDR3aa: CASSFFAGGNNEQFF; abundance: NA; d_gene: TRBD2; j_gene: TRBJ2-1; v_gene: TRBV7-2
CDR3nt: TGTGCCAGCAGCTTCCACACCCCAACACGGCTGGCGGATGGCTACACCTTC; CDR3aa: CASSFHTPTRLADGYTF; abundance: NA; d_gene: NA; j_gene: TRBJ1-2; v_gene: TRBV7-8
CDR3nt: TGTGCCAGCTCACCGTCTGAACGGCCCTACGAGCAGTACTTC; CDR3aa: CASSPSERPYEQYF; abundance: NA; d_gene: NA; j_gene: TRBJ2-7; v_gene: TRBV18
CDR3nt: TGTGCCAGCAGCTTGGATCTCGCACTTACCGGGGAGCTGTTTTTT; CDR3aa: CASSLDLALTGELFF; abundance: NA; d_gene: NA; j_gene: TRBJ2-2; v_gene: TRBV5-4
CDR3nt: TGTGCCAGTAGTTCAGGGACAGAGAACACTGAAGCTTTCTTT; CDR3aa: CASSSGTENTEAFF; abundance: NA; d_gene: TRBD1; j_gene: TRBJ1-1; v_gene: TRBV19